This TCR beta chain was sequenced during a study of T cells after yellow fever vaccination. About the study: The SMART-Seq v4 Ultra Low Input method served to prepare the low-cell-number fractions. General study findings and limits: Among primary-vaccination clones, most reappeared after the booster, at about 95% for CD4 and around 90% for CD8. A weaker secondary response peaked on day 5, the primary on day 15.

This clonotype has a handful of counts. The antigen is unknown. TCRdb analysed the 5' RACE reads with MiXCR anew, one entry per CDR3 protein. The profile shows more than 350,000 distinct CDR3 sequences, 11% of them singletons. CDR1 MDHEN and CDR2 SYDVKM come from the germline V gene. This CDR3 contains 11 residues. With 10 bases removed from V and 4 bases from J, the gap between germline ends came to 10 bases. The chain couples TRBV28 to TRBJ1-2, with D perhaps matching TRBD1 (6 bases). This specimen consisted of PBMCs, obtained on the day of the first yellow fever vaccination. The origin of this receptor is a man aged 18 to 29 who received the YFV17D yellow fever vaccine. Written as DNA, the CDR3 is TGTGCCACCGGACAGCTCTATGGCTACACCTTC. Translating it yields CATGQLYGYTF.